The following is a T cell receptor (beta chain) sequence with its context. Its antigen is currently unknown. MiXCR, applied by TCRdb to the 5' RACE reads, yields one record per CDR3 protein. Here the sample spans 250,000 to 350,000 distinct CDR3 sequences, around 15% being singletons. The CDR3 loop spans 16 amino acids. V was pared by 6 bases and J by 5 bases, with 10 bases of the junction left unmatched. The data originate from a study of T-cell memory formation after mild COVID-19. Overall study results and limits: Unconfirmed was the SARS-CoV-2 specificity of second-wave clones that peaked on day 37. Chiefly within CM and EM were the contracting CD4+ clones; CD8+ ones were within EMRA.

The specimen was PBMCs or a T cell subset sorted from them (not recorded which). This receptor was identified in a man aged 18 to 29 who had mild COVID-19 (a few samples of this study predate the infection). Cell type and time point are not known. The chain has TRBV12-3 or TRBV12-4 and TRBJ2-5; 12 nucleotides agree with TRBD2. CDR3 nucleotides: TGTGCCAGCAGCCCCAGACTAGCGGGGGAAGGCGAGACCCAGTACTTC. Its protein is CASSPRLAGEGETQYF.